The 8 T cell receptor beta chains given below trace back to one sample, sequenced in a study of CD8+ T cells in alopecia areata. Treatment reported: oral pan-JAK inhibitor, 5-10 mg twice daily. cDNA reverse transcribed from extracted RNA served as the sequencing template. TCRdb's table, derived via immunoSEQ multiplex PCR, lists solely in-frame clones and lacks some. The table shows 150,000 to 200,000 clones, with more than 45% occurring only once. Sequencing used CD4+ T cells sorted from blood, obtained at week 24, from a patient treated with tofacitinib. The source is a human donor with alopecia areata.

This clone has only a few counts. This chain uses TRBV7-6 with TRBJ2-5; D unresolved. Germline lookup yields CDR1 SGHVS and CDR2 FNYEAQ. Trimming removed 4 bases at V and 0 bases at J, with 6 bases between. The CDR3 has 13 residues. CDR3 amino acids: CASSSLYQETQYF. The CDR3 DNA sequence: TGTGCCAGCAGCTCCTTGTACCAAGAGACCCAGTACTTC.

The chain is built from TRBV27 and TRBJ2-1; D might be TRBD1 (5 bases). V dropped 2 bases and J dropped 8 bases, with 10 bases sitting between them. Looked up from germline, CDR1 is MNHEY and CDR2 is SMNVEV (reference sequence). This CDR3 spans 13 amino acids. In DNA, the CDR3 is TGTGCCAGCAGTTTAAATGGGGCATATGAGCAGTTCTTC. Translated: CASSLNGAYEQFF.

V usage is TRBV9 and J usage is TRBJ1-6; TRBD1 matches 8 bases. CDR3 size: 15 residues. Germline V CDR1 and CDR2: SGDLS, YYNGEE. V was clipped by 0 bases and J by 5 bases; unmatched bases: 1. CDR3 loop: CASSVGGQDNSPLHF. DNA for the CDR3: TGTGCCAGCAGCGTAGGGGGACAGGATAATTCACCCCTCCACTTT.

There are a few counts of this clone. The DNA of the CDR3 is TGTGCCAGCCGAAAACAGGGGGGGGAGCTGTTTTTT. Its translation: CASRKQGGELFF. The chain links TRBV28 to TRBJ2-2; 7 nucleotides align to TRBD1. The CDR3 runs 12 residues. The junction had 5 bases not matched to a gene; V was cut back by 8 bases and J by 8 bases. Germline CDR1 is MDHEN and CDR2 is SYDVKM.

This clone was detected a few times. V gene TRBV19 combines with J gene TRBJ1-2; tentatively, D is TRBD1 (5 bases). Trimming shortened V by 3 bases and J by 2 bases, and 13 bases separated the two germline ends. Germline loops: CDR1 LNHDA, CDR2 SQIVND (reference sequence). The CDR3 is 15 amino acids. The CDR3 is CASSMVGGQNYGYTF. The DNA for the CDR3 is TGTGCCAGTAGTATGGTCGGGGGTCAAAACTATGGCTACACCTTC. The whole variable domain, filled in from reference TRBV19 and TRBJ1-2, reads DGGITQSPKYLFRKEGQNVTLSCEQNLNHDAMYWYRQDPGQGLRLIYYSQIVNDFQKGDIAEGYSVSREKKESFPLTVTSAQKNPTAFYLCASSMVGGQNYGYTFGSGTRLTVV.

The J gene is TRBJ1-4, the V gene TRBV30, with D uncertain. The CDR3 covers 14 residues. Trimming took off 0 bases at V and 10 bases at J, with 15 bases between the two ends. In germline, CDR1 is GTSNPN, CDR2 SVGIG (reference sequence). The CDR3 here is CAWSVGSDGGKLFF. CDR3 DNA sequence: TGTGCCTGGAGTGTGGGTTCTGACGGCGGAAAACTGTTTTTT. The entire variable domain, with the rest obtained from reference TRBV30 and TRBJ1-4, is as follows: SQTIHQWPATLVQPVGSPLSLECTVEGTSNPNLYWYRQAAGRGLQLLFYSVGIGQISSEVPQNLSASRPQDRQFILSSKKLLLSDSGFYLCAWSVGSDGGKLFFGSGTQLSVL.

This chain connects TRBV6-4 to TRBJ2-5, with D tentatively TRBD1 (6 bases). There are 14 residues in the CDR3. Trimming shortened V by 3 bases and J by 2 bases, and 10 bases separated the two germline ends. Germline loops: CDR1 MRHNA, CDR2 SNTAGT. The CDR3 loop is CASSDGDKQETQYF. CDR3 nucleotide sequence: TGTGCCAGCAGTGATGGGGACAAACAAGAGACCCAGTACTTC.

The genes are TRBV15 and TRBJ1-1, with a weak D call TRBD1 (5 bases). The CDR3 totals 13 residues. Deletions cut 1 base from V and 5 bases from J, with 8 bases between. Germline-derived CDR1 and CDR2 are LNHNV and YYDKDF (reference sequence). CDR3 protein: CATSRVQGTEAFF. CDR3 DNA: TGTGCCACCAGCAGAGTTCAGGGTACTGAAGCTTTCTTT.